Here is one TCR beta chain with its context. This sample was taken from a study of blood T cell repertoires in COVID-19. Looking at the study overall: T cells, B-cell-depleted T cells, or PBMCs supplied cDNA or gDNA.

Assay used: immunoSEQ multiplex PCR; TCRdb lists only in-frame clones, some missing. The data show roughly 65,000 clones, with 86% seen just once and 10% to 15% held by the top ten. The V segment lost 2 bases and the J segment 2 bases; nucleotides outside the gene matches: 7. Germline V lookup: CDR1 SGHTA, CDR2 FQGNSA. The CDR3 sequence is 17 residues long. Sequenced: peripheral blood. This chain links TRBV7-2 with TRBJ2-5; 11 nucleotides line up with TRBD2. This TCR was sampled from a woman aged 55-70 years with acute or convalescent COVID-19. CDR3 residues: CASSLPLAGDPQETQYF. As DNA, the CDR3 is TGTGCCAGCAGCTTACCACTAGCGGGGGACCCTCAAGAGACCCAGTACTTC.